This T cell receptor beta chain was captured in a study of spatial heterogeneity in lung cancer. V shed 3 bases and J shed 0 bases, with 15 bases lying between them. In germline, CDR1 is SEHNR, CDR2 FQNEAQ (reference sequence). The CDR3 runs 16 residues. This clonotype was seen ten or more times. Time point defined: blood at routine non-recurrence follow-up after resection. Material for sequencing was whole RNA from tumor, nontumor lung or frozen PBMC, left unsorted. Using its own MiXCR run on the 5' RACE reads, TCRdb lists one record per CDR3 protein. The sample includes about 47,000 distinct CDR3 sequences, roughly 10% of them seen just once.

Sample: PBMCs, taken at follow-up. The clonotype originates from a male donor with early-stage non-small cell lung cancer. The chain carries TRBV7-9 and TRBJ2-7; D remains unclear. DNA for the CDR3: TGTGCCAGCAGCTTCGACCCCAGTTATAGCTCCTACGAGCAGTACTTC. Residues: CASSFDPSYSSYEQYF.